The rows below give T cell receptor beta chains drawn from one sample of a study of T cell responses to AZD1222 COVID-19 vaccine. Produced via immunoSEQ multiplex PCR; TCRdb's table is partial and in-frame only. The table has tens of thousands of clones, roughly 90% seen once. Specimen: peripheral blood, collected 28 days after the second AZD1222 dose. These receptors all come from an adult who received the AZD1222 COVID-19 vaccine. Both conserved end residues are part of each CDR3. The D gene is left open where the match is weak. The size of a clone is reported for some rows only, either as once, few or many, or as a class for expanded clones.

V gene	J gene	CDR3 length	D gene	clone size	CDR3 protein	CDR3 DNA
TRBV29-1	TRBJ1-1	13	-	-	CSVEEAGNTEAFF	TGCAGCGTTGAAGAAGCAGGAAACACTGAAGCTTTCTTT
TRBV5-6	TRBJ1-2	17	-	-	CASTQDGGGANNYGYTF	TGTGCCAGCACCCAAGATGGTGGGGGCGCGAACAACTATGGCTACACCTTC
TRBV2	TRBJ2-2	18	TRBD2	once	CASRGPGGRAAVSGELFF	TGTGCCAGCAGAGGACCTGGCGGGAGGGCCGCAGTTTCCGGGGAGCTGTTTTTT
TRBV7-2	TRBJ1-5	14	TRBD1	-	CASSIGQGWQPQHF	TGTGCCAGCAGCATAGGACAGGGTTGGCAGCCCCAGCATTTT
TRBV7-2	TRBJ1-6	16	TRBD1	few	CASSLGGTGVNSPLHF	TGTGCCAGCAGCTTAGGAGGGACAGGGGTTAATTCACCCCTCCACTTT
TRBV7-9	TRBJ1-1	14	-	-	CASSLTGVNTEAFF	TGTGCCAGCAGTCTAACAGGCGTTAACACTGAAGCTTTCTTT
TRBV7-2	TRBJ1-2	14	TRBD1	-	CASSPGTDGYGYTF	TGTGCCAGCAGCCCAGGGACAGACGGCTATGGCTACACCTTC
TRBV27	TRBJ1-2	14	-	few	CASSPSWGRDGYTF	TGTGCCAGCAGTCCATCGTGGGGGCGCGATGGCTACACCTTC
TRBV6-2/TRBV6-3	TRBJ1-1	13	-	-	CASSLKGNTEAFF	TGTGCCAGCAGTTTAAAAGGGAACACTGAAGCTTTCTTT
TRBV19	TRBJ1-5	15	-	once	CASKQGIAPNQPQHF	TGTGCCAGCAAGCAGGGGATAGCCCCCAATCAGCCCCAGCATTTT
TRBV6-5	TRBJ1-4	14	TRBD1	few	CASSWDRGVEKLFF	TGTGCCAGCAGTTGGGACAGGGGGGTAGAAAAACTGTTTTTT
TRBV29-1	TRBJ1-1	12	-	-	CSVDGWGTEAFF	TGCAGCGTCGACGGATGGGGAACTGAAGCTTTCTTT
TRBV6-5	TRBJ1-1	13	-	-	CASKGLPNTEAFF	TGTGCCAGCAAAGGACTTCCGAACACTGAAGCTTTCTTT
TRBV9	TRBJ1-1	16	-	-	CASSVLAGAGDTEAFF	TGTGCCAGCAGCGTTCTCGCAGGGGCCGGAGACACTGAAGCTTTCTTT
TRBV27	TRBJ2-7	14	-	-	CASSPRTSSYEQYF	TGTGCCAGCAGTCCCCGGACGTCCTCCTACGAGCAGTACTTC
TRBV13	TRBJ2-1	15	-	-	CASRHGGQYNNEQFF	TGTGCCAGCAGACACGGGGGACAGTATAACAATGAGCAGTTCTTC
TRBV9	TRBJ2-2	16	TRBD1	-	CASSASGTGNTGELFF	TGTGCCAGCAGCGCATCCGGGACAGGCAACACCGGGGAGCTGTTTTTT
TRBV4-2	TRBJ1-2	13	-	-	CASSQDRRGGYTF	TGTGCCAGCAGCCAAGATAGGCGAGGGGGCTACACCTTC
TRBV5-1	TRBJ1-3	14	-	few	CASSWGGPGNTIYF	TGCGCCAGCAGCTGGGGGGGCCCTGGAAACACCATATATTTT
TRBV6-5	TRBJ1-6	14	-	-	CASSIRATDSPLHF	TGTGCCAGCAGTATCCGGGCTACCGATTCACCCCTCCACTTT
TRBV5-1	TRBJ2-2	15	-	-	CASSWALGSTGELFF	TGCGCCAGCAGCTGGGCCCTGGGGAGCACCGGGGAGCTGTTTTTT
TRBV15	TRBJ1-3	15	-	-	CATSRDRGSGNTIYF	TGTGCCACCAGCAGAGATCGGGGATCTGGAAACACCATATATTTT
TRBV19	TRBJ2-6	13	-	-	CASSISGANVLTF	TGTGCCAGTAGTATTTCTGGGGCCAACGTCCTGACTTTC
TRBV10-3	TRBJ2-2	14	-	-	CAIRDTSNTGELFF	TGTGCCATCCGGGACACCTCGAACACCGGGGAGCTGTTTTTT
TRBV11-3	TRBJ2-5	15	TRBD2	-	CASSLGSGGRETQYF	TGTGCCAGCAGCTTAGGGTCGGGAGGGAGAGAGACCCAGTACTTC
TRBV19	TRBJ1-5	14	-	-	CASSIGPGNQPQHF	TGTGCCAGTAGTATAGGCCCAGGGAATCAGCCCCAGCATTTT
TRBV3-1/TRBV3-2	TRBJ2-1	15	TRBD2	once	CASSHPGTRDNEQFF	TGTGCCAGCAGCCATCCCGGGACTAGGGACAATGAGCAGTTCTTC
TRBV4-2	TRBJ1-3	13	-	few	CASSQGREDTIYF	TGTGCCAGCAGCCAAGGGAGGGAGGACACCATATATTTT
TRBV18	TRBJ1-1	14	-	-	CASSRQERVTEAFF	TGTGCCAGCTCACGTCAGGAGAGGGTCACTGAAGCTTTCTTT
TRBV29-1	TRBJ2-3	15	-	-	CSVPFGGADADTQYF	TGCAGCGTGCCCTTTGGGGGGGCTGATGCAGATACGCAGTATTTT
TRBV12-3/TRBV12-4	TRBJ1-2	13	-	-	CASSLAQGLGYTF	TGTGCCAGCAGTTTAGCCCAGGGATTGGGCTACACCTTC
TRBV4-2	TRBJ2-1	15	TRBD2	-	CASSRTSGRGQEQFF	TGTGCCAGCAGCCGGACTAGCGGGAGGGGGCAAGAGCAGTTCTTC
TRBV7-2	TRBJ1-1	17	TRBD1	-	CASSLAELTGVSTEAFF	TGTGCCAGCAGCTTAGCCGAATTGACAGGGGTGAGCACTGAAGCTTTCTTT
TRBV30	TRBJ2-5	16	TRBD2	-	CAWSVGLAGHQETQYF	TGTGCCTGGAGTGTAGGACTAGCGGGCCACCAAGAGACCCAGTACTTC
TRBV12-3/TRBV12-4	TRBJ1-5	13	-	-	CASSSTTDQPQHF	TGTGCCAGCAGTTCCACCACCGATCAGCCCCAGCATTTT
TRBV30	TRBJ1-5	14	-	-	CAWRPRGSNQPQHF	TGTGCCTGGAGACCGAGGGGTAGCAATCAGCCCCAGCATTTT
TRBV29-1	TRBJ1-4	13	-	-	CSVEGEGREKLFF	TGCAGCGTTGAAGGGGAAGGGCGTGAAAAACTGTTTTTT
TRBV2	TRBJ1-2	11	-	-	CASSEEYGYTF	TGTGCCAGCAGTGAAGAGTATGGCTACACCTTC
TRBV11-2	TRBJ1-1	13	-	-	CASSLEVNTEAFF	TGTGCCAGCAGCTTAGAGGTGAACACTGAAGCTTTCTTT
TRBV2	TRBJ2-2	12	TRBD1	-	CASSGDRGELFF	TGTGCCAGCAGCGGGGACAGGGGGGAGCTGTTTTTT